The source of this TCR beta chain is a study of CD8 T cells in ankylosing spondylitis. Study results and limitations: Seemingly characteristic of ankylosing spondylitis blood was a TCR beta motif consisting of several highly homologous variants.

This clonotype has a count of ten or more. What it recognizes is unknown. As the method for making TCR beta libraries, quantitative 5'-RACE with molecular barcodes was used. Each CDR3 protein is one row after TCRdb ran MiXCR on the 5' RACE reads. The sample has around 490,000 distinct CDR3 sequences, under 5.5% seen once. CDR1 SNHLY and CDR2 FYNNEI come from the germline V gene. This CDR3 has 15 amino acids. Trimming left V 0 bases short and J 7 bases short, with 15 bases between. The sequenced material came from blood, either unsorted or a sorted T cell fraction (not recorded which). The origin of this receptor is a male donor with ankylosing spondylitis. The genes are TRBV2 and TRBJ1-2; weak D call: TRBD1 (5 bases). The CDR3 DNA reads as TGTGCCAGCAGTGAAGCGGGACGGCTGTCGGGTGGCTACACCTTC. Protein sequence: CASSEAGRLSGGYTF.